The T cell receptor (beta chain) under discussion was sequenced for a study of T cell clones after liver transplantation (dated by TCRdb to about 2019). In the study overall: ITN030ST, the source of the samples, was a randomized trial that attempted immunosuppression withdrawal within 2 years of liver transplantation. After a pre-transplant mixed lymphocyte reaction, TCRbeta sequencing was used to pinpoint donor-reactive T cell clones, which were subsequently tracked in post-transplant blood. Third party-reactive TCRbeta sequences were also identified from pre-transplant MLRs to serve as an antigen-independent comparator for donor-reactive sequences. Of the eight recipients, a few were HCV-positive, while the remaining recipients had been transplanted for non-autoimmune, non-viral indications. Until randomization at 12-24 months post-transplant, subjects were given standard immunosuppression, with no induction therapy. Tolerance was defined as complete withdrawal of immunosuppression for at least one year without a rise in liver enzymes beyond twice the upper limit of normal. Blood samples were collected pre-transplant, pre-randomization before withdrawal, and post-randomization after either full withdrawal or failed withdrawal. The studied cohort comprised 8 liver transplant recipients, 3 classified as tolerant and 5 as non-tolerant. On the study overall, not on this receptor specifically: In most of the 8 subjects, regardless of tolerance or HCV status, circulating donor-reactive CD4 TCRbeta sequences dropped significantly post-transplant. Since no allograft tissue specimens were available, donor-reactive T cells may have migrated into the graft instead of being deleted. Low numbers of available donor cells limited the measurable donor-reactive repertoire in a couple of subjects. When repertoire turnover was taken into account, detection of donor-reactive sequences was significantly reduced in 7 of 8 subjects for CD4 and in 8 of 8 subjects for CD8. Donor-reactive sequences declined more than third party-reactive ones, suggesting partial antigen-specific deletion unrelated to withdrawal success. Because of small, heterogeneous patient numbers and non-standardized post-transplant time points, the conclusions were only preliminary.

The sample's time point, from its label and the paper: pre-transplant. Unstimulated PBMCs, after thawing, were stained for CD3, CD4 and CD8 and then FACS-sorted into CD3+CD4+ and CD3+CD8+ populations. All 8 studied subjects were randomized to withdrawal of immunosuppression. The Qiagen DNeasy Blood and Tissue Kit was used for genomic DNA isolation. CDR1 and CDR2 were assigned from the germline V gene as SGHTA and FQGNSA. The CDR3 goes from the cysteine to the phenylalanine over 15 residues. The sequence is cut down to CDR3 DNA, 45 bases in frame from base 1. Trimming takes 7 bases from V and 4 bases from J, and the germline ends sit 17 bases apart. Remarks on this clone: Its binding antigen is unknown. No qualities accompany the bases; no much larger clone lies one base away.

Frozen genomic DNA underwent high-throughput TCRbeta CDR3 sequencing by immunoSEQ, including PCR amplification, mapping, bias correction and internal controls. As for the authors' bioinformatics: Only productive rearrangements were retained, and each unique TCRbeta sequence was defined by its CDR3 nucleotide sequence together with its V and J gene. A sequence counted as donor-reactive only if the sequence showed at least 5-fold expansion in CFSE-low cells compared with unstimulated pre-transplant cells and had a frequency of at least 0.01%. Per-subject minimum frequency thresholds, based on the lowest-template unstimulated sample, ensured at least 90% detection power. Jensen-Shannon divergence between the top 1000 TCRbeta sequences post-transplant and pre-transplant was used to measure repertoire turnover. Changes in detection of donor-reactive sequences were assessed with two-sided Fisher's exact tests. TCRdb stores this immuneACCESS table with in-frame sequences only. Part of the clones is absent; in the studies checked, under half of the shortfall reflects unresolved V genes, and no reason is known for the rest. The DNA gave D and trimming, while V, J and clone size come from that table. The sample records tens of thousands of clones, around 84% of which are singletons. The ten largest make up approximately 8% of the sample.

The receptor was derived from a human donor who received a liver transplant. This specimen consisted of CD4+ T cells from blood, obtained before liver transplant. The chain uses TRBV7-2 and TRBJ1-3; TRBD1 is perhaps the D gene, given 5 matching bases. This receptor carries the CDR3 CASTPGGVRGNTIYF. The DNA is TGTGCCAGCACCCCGGGGGGGGTTAGAGGAAACACCATATATTTT.